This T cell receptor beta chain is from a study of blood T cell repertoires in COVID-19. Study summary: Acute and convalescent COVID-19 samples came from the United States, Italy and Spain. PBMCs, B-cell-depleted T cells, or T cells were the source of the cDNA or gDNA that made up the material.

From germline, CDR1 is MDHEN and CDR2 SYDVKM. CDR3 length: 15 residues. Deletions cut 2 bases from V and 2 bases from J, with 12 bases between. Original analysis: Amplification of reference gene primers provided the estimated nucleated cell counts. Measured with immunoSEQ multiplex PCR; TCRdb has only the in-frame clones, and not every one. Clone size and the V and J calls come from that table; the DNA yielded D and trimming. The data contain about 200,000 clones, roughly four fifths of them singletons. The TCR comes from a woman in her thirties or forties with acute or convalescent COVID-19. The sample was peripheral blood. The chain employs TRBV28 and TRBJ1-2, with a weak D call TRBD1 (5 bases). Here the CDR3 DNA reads TGTGCCAGCAGTTTACGAGGCGCAGGGAACTATGGCTACACCTTC. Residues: CASSLRGAGNYGYTF.